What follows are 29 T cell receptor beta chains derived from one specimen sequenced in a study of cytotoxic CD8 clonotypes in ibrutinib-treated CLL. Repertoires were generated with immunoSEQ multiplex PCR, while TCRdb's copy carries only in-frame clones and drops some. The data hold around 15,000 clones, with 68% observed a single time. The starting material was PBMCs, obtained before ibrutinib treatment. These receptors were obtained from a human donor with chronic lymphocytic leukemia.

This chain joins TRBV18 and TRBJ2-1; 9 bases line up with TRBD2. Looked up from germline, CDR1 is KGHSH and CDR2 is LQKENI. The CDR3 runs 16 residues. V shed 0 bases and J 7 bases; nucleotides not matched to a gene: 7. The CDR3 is CASSPPSAGGSNEQFF. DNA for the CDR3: TGTGCCAGCTCACCACCGTCTGCGGGGGGGTCGAATGAGCAGTTCTTC.

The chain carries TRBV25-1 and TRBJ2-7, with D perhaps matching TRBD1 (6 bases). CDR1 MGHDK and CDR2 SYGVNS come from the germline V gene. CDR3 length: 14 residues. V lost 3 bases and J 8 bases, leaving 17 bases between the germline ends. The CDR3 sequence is CASSDKRQGFKQYF. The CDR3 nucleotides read TGTGCCAGCAGTGATAAAAGGCAGGGGTTCAAGCAGTACTTC.

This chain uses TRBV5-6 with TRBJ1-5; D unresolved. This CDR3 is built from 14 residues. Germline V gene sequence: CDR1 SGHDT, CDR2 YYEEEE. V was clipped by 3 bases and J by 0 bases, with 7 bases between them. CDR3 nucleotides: TGTGCCAGCAGCTATTCCGCTAGCAATCAGCCCCAGCATTTT. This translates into CASSYSASNQPQHF.

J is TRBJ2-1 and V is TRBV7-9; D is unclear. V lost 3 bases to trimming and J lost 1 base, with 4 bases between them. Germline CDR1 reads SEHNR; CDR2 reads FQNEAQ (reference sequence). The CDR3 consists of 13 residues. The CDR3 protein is CASSLRSYNEQFF. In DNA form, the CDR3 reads TGTGCCAGCAGCTTGAGGTCCTACAATGAGCAGTTCTTC. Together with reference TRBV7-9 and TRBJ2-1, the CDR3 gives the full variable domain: DTGVSQNPRHKITKRGQNVTFRCDPISEHNRLYWYRQTLGQGPEFLTYFQNEAQLEKSRLLSDRFSAERPKGSFSTLEIQRTEQGDSAMYLCASSLRSYNEQFFGPGTRLTVL.

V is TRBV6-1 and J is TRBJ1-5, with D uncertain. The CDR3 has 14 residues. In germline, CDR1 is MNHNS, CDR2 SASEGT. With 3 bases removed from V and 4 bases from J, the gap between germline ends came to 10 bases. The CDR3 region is CASSEVGSNQPQHF. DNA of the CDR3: TGTGCCAGCAGTGAGGTAGGGTCAAATCAGCCCCAGCATTTT.

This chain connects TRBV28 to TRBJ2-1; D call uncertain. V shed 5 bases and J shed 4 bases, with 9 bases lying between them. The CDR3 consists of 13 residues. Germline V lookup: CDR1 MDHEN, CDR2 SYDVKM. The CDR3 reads CASSGLGYNEQFF. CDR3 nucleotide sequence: TGTGCCAGCAGTGGTCTAGGTTACAATGAGCAGTTCTTC.

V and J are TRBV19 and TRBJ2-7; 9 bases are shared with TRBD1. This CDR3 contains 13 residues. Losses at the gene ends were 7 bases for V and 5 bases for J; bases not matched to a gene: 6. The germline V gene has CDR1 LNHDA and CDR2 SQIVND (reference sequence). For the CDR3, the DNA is TGTGCCAGTACGGGACAGGGATTCCACGAGCAGTACTTC. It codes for CASTGQGFHEQYF.

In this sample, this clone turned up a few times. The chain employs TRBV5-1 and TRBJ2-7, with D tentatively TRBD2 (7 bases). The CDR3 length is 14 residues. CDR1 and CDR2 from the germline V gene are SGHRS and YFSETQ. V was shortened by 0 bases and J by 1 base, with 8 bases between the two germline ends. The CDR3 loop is CASSLEGGSYEQYF. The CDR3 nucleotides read TGCGCCAGCAGCTTGGAGGGGGGGTCCTACGAGCAGTACTTC.

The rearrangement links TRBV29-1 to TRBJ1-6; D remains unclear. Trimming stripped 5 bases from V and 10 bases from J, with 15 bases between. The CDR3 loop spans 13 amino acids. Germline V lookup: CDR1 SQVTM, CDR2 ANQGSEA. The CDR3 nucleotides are TGCAGCGTTCCTGACATCAGCGGCTCACCCCTCCACTTT. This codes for CSVPDISGSPLHF. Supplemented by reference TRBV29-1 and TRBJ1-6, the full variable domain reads SAVISQKPSRDICQRGTSLTIQCQVDSQVTMMFWYRQQPGQSLTLIATANQGSEATYESGFVIDKFPISRPNLTFSTLTVSNMSPEDSSIYLCSVPDISGSPLHFGNGTRLTVT.

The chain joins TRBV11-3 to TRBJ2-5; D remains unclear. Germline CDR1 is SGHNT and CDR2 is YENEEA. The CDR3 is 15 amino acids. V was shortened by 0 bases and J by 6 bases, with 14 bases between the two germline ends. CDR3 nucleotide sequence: TGTGCCAGCAGCTTAGAAGCTGGGATGGAGAAGACCCAGTACTTC. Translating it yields CASSLEAGMEKTQYF.

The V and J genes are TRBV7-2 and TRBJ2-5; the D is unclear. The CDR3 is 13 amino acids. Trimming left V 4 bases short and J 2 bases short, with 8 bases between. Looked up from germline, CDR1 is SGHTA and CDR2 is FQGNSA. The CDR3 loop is CASSSMAQETQYF. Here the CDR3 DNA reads TGTGCCAGCAGCTCTATGGCTCAAGAGACCCAGTACTTC.

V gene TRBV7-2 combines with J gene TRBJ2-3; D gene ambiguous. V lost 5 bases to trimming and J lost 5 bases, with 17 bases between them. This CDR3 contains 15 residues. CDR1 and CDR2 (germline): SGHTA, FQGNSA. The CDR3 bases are TGTGCCAGCAGCCCCCGACAAGGCCAGGTAGATACGCAGTATTTT. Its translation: CASSPRQGQVDTQYF. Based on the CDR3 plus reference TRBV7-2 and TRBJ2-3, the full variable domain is GAGVSQSPSNKVTEKGKDVELRCDPISGHTALYWYRQSLGQGLEFLIYFQGNSAPDKSGLPSDRFSAERTGGSVSTLTIQRTQQEDSAVYLCASSPRQGQVDTQYFGPGTRLTVL.

CDR3 sequence (DNA): TGTGCCAGCAGCGTAGCTAGCGGGGGGGAAGAGACCCAGTACTTC. Translation gives CASSVASGGEETQYF. The chain recombines TRBV9 with TRBJ2-5; 12 bases align to TRBD2. J gave up 3 bases and V 0 bases, and 0 bases lay outside the gene matches. The CDR3 contains 15 residues. Germline assignment: CDR1 SGDLS and CDR2 YYNGEE.

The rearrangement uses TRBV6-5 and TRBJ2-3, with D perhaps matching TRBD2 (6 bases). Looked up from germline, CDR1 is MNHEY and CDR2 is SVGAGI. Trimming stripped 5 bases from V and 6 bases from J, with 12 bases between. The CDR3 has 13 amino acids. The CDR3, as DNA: TGTGCCAGCAGTCCTCCGGGAGTGGATACGCAGTATTTT. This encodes CASSPPGVDTQYF.

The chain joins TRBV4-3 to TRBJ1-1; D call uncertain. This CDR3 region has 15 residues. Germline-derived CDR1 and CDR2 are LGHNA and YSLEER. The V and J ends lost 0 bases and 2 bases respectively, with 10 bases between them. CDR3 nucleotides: TGCGCCAGCAGCCAAGAGGGTAAGGGAAACACTGAAGCTTTCTTT. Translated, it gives CASSQEGKGNTEAFF.

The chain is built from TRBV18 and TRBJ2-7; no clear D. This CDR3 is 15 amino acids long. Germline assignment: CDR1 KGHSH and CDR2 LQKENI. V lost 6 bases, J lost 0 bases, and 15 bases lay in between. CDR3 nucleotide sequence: TGTGCCAGCTCTAAAACGACGCAGAGCTCCTACGAGCAGTACTTC. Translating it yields CASSKTTQSSYEQYF. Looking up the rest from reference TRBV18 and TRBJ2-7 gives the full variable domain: NAGVMQNPRHLVRRRGQEARLRCSPMKGHSHVYWYRQLPEEGLKFMVYLQKENIIDESGMPKERFSAEFPKEGPSILRIQQVVRGDSAAYFCASSKTTQSSYEQYFGPGTRLTVT.

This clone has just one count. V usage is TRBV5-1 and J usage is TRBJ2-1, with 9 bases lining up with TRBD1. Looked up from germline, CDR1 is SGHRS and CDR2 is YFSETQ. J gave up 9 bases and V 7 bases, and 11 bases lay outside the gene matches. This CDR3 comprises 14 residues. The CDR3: CASGPRDRVSEQFF. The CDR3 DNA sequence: TGCGCCAGCGGCCCCCGGGACAGGGTGAGTGAGCAGTTCTTC.

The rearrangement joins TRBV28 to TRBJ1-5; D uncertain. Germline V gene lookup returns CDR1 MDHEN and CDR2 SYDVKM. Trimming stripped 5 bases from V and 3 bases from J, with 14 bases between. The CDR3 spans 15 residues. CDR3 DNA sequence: TGTGCCAGCAGTCCACTCGCTCCGAACAATCAGCCCCAGCATTTT. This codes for CASSPLAPNNQPQHF. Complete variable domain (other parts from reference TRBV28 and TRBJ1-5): DVKVTQSSRYLVKRTGEKVFLECVQDMDHENMFWYRQDPGLGLRLIYFSYDVKMKEKGDIPEGYSVSREKKERFSLILESASTNQTSMYLCASSPLAPNNQPQHFGDGTRLSIL.

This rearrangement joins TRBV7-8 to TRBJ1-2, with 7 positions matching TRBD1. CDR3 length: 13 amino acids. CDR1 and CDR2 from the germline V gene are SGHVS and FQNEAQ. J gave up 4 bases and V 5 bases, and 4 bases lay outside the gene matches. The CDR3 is CASSEGGSYGYTF. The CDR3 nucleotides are TGTGCCAGCAGCGAAGGGGGCAGCTATGGCTACACCTTC.

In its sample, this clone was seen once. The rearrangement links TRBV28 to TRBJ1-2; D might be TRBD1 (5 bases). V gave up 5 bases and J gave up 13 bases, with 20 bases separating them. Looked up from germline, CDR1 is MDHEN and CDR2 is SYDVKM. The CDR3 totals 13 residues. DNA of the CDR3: TGTGCCAGCAGTCCCCGCCCAGGGTATCGGTGCACCTTC. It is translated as CASSPRPGYRCTF.

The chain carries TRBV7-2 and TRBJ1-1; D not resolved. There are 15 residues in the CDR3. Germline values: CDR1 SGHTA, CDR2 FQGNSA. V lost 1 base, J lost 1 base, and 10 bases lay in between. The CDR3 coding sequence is TGTGCCAGCAGCTTAGACAGACGGCGGAACACTGAAGCTTTCTTT. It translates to CASSLDRRRNTEAFF.

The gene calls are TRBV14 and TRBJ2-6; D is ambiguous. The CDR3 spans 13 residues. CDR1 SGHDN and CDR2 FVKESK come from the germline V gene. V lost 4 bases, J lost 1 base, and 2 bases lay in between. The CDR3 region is CASSRSGANVLTF. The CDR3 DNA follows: TGTGCCAGCAGCCGATCTGGGGCCAACGTCCTGACTTTC.

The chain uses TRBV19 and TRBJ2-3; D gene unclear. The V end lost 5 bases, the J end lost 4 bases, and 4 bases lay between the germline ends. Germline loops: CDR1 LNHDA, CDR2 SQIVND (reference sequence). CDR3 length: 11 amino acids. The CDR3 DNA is TGTGCCAGTAGTCTAGCAGATACGCAGTATTTT. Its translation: CASSLADTQYF.

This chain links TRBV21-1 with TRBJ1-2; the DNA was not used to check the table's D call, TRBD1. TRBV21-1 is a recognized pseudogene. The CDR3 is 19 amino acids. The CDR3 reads CASSLRPGTGGKYNYGYTF. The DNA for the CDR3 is TGTGCCAGCAGCCTCCGTCCCGGGACAGGGGGCAAATATAACTATGGCTACACCTTC.

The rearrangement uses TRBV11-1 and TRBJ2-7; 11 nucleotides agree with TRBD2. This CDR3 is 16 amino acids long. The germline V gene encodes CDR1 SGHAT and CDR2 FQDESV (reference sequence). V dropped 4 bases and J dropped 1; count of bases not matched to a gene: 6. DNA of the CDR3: TGTGCCAGCAGCTCGCCGACTAGCGGGGTTTCCTACGAGCAGTACTTC. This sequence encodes CASSSPTSGVSYEQYF.

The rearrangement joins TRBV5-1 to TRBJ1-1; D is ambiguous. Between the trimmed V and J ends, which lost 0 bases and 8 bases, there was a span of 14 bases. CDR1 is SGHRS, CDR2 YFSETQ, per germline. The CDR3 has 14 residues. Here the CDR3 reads CASSLESLAFEAFF. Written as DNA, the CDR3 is TGCGCCAGCAGCTTGGAGAGTCTGGCCTTCGAAGCTTTCTTT.

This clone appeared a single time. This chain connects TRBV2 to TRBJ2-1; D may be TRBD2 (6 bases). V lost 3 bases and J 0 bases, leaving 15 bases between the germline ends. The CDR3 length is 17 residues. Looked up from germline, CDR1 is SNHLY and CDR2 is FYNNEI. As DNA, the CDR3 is TGTGCCAGCAGTGACTTCGTAGCGGCGATCTCCTACAATGAGCAGTTCTTC. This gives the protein CASSDFVAAISYNEQFF.

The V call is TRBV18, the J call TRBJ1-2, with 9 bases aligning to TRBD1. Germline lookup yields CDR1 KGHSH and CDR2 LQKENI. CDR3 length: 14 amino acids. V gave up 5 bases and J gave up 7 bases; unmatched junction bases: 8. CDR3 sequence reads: CASSNTGGASGYTF. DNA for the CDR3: TGTGCCAGCTCAAATACAGGGGGCGCGAGTGGCTACACCTTC.

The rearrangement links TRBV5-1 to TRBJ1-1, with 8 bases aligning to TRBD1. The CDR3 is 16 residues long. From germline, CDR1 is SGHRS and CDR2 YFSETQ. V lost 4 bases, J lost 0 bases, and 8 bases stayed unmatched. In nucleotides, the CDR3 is TGCGCCAGCAGCCATGTCAGGGGGCCGTTGAACACTGAAGCTTTCTTT. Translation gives CASSHVRGPLNTEAFF.